This T cell receptor beta chain appears in the sequencing data of a study of blood T cell repertoires in COVID-19. Overall study context: The samples span acute and convalescent COVID-19 from the United States, Italy and Spain. The analysed material was cDNA or gDNA that came from T cells, B-cell-depleted T cells, or PBMCs.

Original handling: It was from reference gene primer amplification that nucleated cell counts were estimated. Some clones are missing from TCRdb's copy, which holds only in-frame ones; the method was immunoSEQ multiplex PCR. From that table come the V and J calls and clone size; the DNA was used to work out D and trimming. The repertoire holds about 130,000 clones, with approximately 89% as singletons. CDR3 length: 15 residues. The germline V gene encodes CDR1 MNHEY and CDR2 SVGAGI. Deletions cut 3 bases from V and 0 bases from J, with 9 bases between. The genes are TRBV6-5 and TRBJ2-1; D not certain. The TCR was taken from a man aged 50 to 60 with acute or convalescent COVID-19. The specimen sequenced was peripheral blood. The CDR3 here is CASSYGPSSYNEQFF. The CDR3 DNA sequence: TGTGCCAGCAGTTATGGGCCGAGCTCCTACAATGAGCAGTTCTTC.